These 5 T cell receptor beta chains originate from one sample sequenced in a study of beta chain features in type 1 diabetes. Study-wide findings and caveats: A moderate, significant TCRB CDR3 shortening appeared in type 1 diabetes across four CD4+ subsets.

Sequenced material consisted of expressed TCRB transcripts (all of the isolated RNA was reverse transcribed). The data were produced by immunoSEQ multiplex PCR, yet TCRdb's version contains in-frame clones alone and is incomplete. The data contain about 160,000 clones, around 9.7% of them seen just once; the ten biggest clones take up about 0.7%. No antigens are known for them. The sequenced sample was central memory CD4+ T cells from blood. The source is a woman aged 25 to 39 with type 1 diabetes.

J is TRBJ2-1 and V is TRBV5-8, with a possible D match to TRBD2 (6 bases). The CDR3 contains 17 residues. V gave up 4 bases and J gave up 3 bases, with 20 bases separating them. Germline lookup yields CDR1 SGHTS and CDR2 YDEGEE. Here the CDR3 DNA reads TGTGCCAGCAGCCTCAGACTAGACTTTGGGTTCTACAATGAGCAGTTCTTC. Translated, it gives CASSLRLDFGFYNEQFF.

This chain links TRBV4-2 with TRBJ2-1; D perhaps matches TRBD1 (5 bases). The germline V and J ends were trimmed by 4 bases and 8 bases, with 12 bases remaining between them. The CDR3 is 13 amino acids. Germline values: CDR1 LGHNA, CDR2 YNFKEQ. CDR3 region: CASSLGVWDEQFF. The CDR3 DNA follows: TGTGCCAGCAGCCTAGGGGTTTGGGATGAGCAGTTCTTC.

This clone appeared a few times. The rearrangement links TRBV30 to TRBJ1-2; a weak D match, TRBD1 (6 bases). The germline gives CDR1 GTSNPN, CDR2 SVGIG (reference sequence). V lost 5 bases, J lost 7 bases, and 8 bases lay in between. There are 10 residues in the CDR3. In DNA form, the CDR3 reads TGTGCCTGGGGACAGCCTGGCTACACCTTC. This encodes CAWGQPGYTF.

This chain links TRBV7-2 with TRBJ2-1; D might be TRBD1 (6 bases). Trimming shortened V by 3 bases and J by 3 bases, and 12 bases separated the two germline ends. The germline CDR1 and CDR2 sequences are SGHTA and FQGNSA. This CDR3 is 15 amino acids long. For the CDR3, the DNA is TGTGCCAGCAGCTTTGGACAGACAAACTACAATGAGCAGTTCTTC. Translation: CASSFGQTNYNEQFF.

This clone was seen a few times. Other nucleotide sequences in the sample specify the same CDR3. The chain is built from TRBV30 and TRBJ1-5; TRBD1 matches at 7 bases. The J segment lost 4 bases and the V segment lost 0 bases, leaving 6 bases of the junction unmatched. CDR1 and CDR2 (germline): GTSNPN, SVGIG (reference sequence). This CDR3 spans 15 amino acids. Here the CDR3 DNA reads TGTGCCTGGAGTGTACGGGACAGAGCAAATCAGCCCCAGCATTTT. Protein sequence: CAWSVRDRANQPQHF.